These 14 T cell receptor beta chains were all obtained from the same sample, sequenced in a study of cytomegalovirus exposure and HLA in healthy donors. The study ran its PCR with 60 Vbeta and 13 Jbeta primers. Produced via immunoSEQ multiplex PCR; TCRdb's table is partial and in-frame only. The sample lists some 170,000 clones, around 77% occurring once. The sequencing input was PBMCs. The receptor set was obtained from a man between 25 and 39 years old in good health and CMV-seropositive.

Notes on this clone: An end of the junction differs from the germline gene, which may be a read error. This chain joins TRBV7-9 and TRBJ2-1, with D perhaps matching TRBD1 (6 bases). Germline CDR1 is SEHNR and CDR2 is FQNEAQ (reference sequence). This CDR3 region has 14 residues. CDR3 in amino acids: CASSLQLDGTPGVF. In DNA form, the CDR3 reads TGTGCCAGCAGCTTACAACTAGACGGGACACCCGGGGTCTTC.

The chain joins TRBV12-5 to TRBJ2-1, with 10 bases identical to TRBD2. After removal of 1 base from V and 2 bases from J, the junction contained 5 bases not matched to a gene. The germline V gene has CDR1 LGHNT and CDR2 FRNRAP. This CDR3 has 17 amino acids. CDR3 DNA: TGTGCTAGTGGTTTGGCCCTAGCGGGGGTTCCCTACAATGAGCAGTTCTTC. Its protein product is CASGLALAGVPYNEQFF.

In this sample, this clone turned up a few times. This chain joins TRBV23-1 and TRBJ1-2; a weak D match, TRBD1 (5 bases). TRBV23-1 carries the ORF label, with uncertain function. The CDR3 has 15 residues. The V end lost 3 bases, the J end lost 1 base, and 12 bases lay between the germline ends. CDR3 sequence reads: CASSQTGGGNYGYTF. Here the CDR3 DNA reads TGCGCCAGCAGTCAGACCGGCGGGGGTAACTATGGCTACACCTTC.

The gene calls are TRBV2 and TRBJ2-5, with no clear D. There are 13 residues in the CDR3. Germline CDR1 and CDR2: SNHLY and FYNNEI. V was trimmed by 4 bases and J by 4 bases, leaving 10 bases between them. CDR3 DNA: TGTGCCAGCAGTGGGCAGGTACCAGAGACCCAGTACTTC. This gives the protein CASSGQVPETQYF. The full variable domain, completed using reference TRBV2 and TRBJ2-5, is EPEVTQTPSHQVTQMGQEVILRCVPISNHLYFYWYRQILGQKVEFLVSFYNNEISEKSEIFDDQFSVERPDGSNFTLKIRSTKLEDSAMYFCASSGQVPETQYFGPGTRLLVL.

The V gene is TRBV27, the J gene TRBJ2-7, with TRBD1 identical over 9 bases. The CDR3 spans 14 residues. Trimming cost V 6 bases and J 2 bases; bases outside gene matches: 5. CDR1 MNHEY and CDR2 SMNVEV come from the germline V gene (reference sequence). CDR3 bases: TGTGCCAGCAGCTTCGGACAGGGGCCCTACGAGCAGTACTTC. This encodes CASSFGQGPYEQYF.

The V call is TRBV27, the J call TRBJ2-3; D perhaps matches TRBD2 (6 bases). V gave up 8 bases and J gave up 1 base, with 13 bases separating them. Germline V gene data show CDR1 as MNHEY and CDR2 as SMNVEV (reference sequence). The CDR3 runs to 14 residues. In nucleotides, the CDR3 is TGTGCCAGCGGATCGGGACTGCGCACAGATACGCAGTATTTT. Its protein product is CASGSGLRTDTQYF.

CDR3 nucleotide sequence: TGTGCCAGCAATCAGGCAGGGTCCGAGCAGTACTTC. Encoded protein: CASNQAGSEQYF. V gene TRBV2 combines with J gene TRBJ2-7, with a possible D match to TRBD1 (5 bases). Germline V gene sequence: CDR1 SNHLY, CDR2 FYNNEI. The CDR3 runs 12 residues. The V and J ends lost 7 bases and 6 bases respectively, with 13 bases between them.

The V call is TRBV28, the J call TRBJ1-1; TRBD1 might be the D (6 bases). CDR1 MDHEN and CDR2 SYDVKM come from the germline V gene. With 6 bases removed from V and 1 base from J, the gap between germline ends came to 6 bases. The CDR3 is 12 residues long. CDR3 sequence reads: CASRTGNTEAFF. The DNA for the CDR3 is TGTGCCAGCAGGACAGGGAACACTGAAGCTTTCTTT.

The V call is TRBV19, the J call TRBJ2-7; D is possibly TRBD2 (5 bases). Germline V gene data show CDR1 as LNHDA and CDR2 as SQIVND (reference sequence). Between the trimmed V and J ends, which lost 3 bases and 0 bases, there was a span of 12 bases. CDR3 length: 15 residues. CDR3 loop: CASSIGPSPSYEQYF. The CDR3 DNA reads TGTGCCAGTAGTATTGGTCCTAGCCCCTCCTACGAGCAGTACTTC.

This rearrangement joins TRBV5-1 to TRBJ2-2, with D possibly being TRBD2 (6 bases). V shed 0 bases and J shed 1 base, with 10 bases lying between them. Germline CDR1 and CDR2: SGHRS and YFSETQ. The CDR3 runs 16 residues. DNA for the CDR3: TGCGCCAGCAGCTTGGAAGTCGGGGGGAACACCGGGGAGCTGTTTTTT. This gives the protein CASSLEVGGNTGELFF.

The chain carries TRBV5-1 and TRBJ2-7, with 7 bases aligning to TRBD1. After removal of 4 bases from V and 3 bases from J, the junction contained 4 bases not matched to a gene. Per the germline V gene, CDR1 is SGHRS and CDR2 is YFSETQ. The CDR3 runs 13 residues. CDR3 sequence (DNA): TGCGCCAGCAGCGATGGGACAGACTACGAGCAGTACTTC. Residues: CASSDGTDYEQYF. The full variable domain, with the rest looked up from reference TRBV5-1 and TRBJ2-7, is KAGVTQTPRYLIKTRGQQVTLSCSPISGHRSVSWYQQTPGQGLQFLFEYFSETQRNKGNFPGRFSGRQFSNSRSEMNVSTLELGDSALYLCASSDGTDYEQYFGPGTRLTVT.

This clone was observed a single time. The chain employs TRBV5-1 and TRBJ2-6; 8 bases agree with TRBD1. The CDR3 has 16 residues. The V gene end was trimmed by 4 bases and the J gene end by 1 base; junction bases not matched to a gene: 4. The germline V gene encodes CDR1 SGHRS and CDR2 YFSETQ. CDR3 bases: TGCGCCAGCAGCACCGGGACAGGATCTGGGGCCAACGTCCTGACTTTC. This translates into CASSTGTGSGANVLTF.

The CDR3 DNA reads as TGTGCCAGCAGCTCCGTGTGGCGGGGCCAAGAAGCTTTCTTT. Encoded protein: CASSSVWRGQEAFF. The chain joins TRBV11-2 to TRBJ1-1; a possible D gene is TRBD1 (5 bases). The CDR3 is made up of 14 amino acids. The ends were cut back, 4 bases at V and 8 bases at J, with 17 bases in the middle. The germline V gene encodes CDR1 SGHAT and CDR2 FQNNGV. The variable domain in full, completed from reference TRBV11-2 and TRBJ1-1, reads EAGVAQSPRYKIIEKRQSVAFWCNPISGHATLYWYQQILGQGPKLLIQFQNNGVVDDSQLPKDRFSAERLKGVDSTLKIQPAKLEDSAVYLCASSSVWRGQEAFFGQGTRLTVV.

The rearrangement uses TRBV6-5 and TRBJ2-7; 7 bases line up with TRBD1. This CDR3 comprises 12 residues. V lost 5 bases to trimming and J lost 13 bases; unmatched junction nucleotides: 11. Looked up from germline, CDR1 is MNHEY and CDR2 is SVGAGI. The CDR3 spells CASSPLTGTVYF. CDR3 nucleotide sequence: TGTGCCAGCAGTCCTCTAACCGGGACAGTTTACTTC.